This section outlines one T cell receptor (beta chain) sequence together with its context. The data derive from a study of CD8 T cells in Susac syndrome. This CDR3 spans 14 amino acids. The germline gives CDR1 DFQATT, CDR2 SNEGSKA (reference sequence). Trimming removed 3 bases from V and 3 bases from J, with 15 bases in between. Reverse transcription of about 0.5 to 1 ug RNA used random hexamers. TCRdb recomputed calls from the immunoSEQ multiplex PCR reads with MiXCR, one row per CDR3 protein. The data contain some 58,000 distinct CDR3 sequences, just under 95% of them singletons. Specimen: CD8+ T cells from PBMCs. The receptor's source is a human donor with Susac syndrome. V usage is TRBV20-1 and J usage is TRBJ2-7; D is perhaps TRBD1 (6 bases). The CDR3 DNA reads TGCAGTGCTAGCAGACAGGTTTGGGACTACGAGCAGTACTTC. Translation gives CSASRQVWDYEQYF.